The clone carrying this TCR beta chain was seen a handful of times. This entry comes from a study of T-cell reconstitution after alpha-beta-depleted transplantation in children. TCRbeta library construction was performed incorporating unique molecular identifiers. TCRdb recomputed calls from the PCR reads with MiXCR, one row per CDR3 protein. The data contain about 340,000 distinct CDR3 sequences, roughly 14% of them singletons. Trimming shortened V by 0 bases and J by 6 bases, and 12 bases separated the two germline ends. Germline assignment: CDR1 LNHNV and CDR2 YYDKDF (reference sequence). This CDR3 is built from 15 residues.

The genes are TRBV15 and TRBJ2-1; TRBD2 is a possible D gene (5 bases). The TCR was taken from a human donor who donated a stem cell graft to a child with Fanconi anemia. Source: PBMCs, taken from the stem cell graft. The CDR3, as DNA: TGTGCCACCAGCAGAGATCCGACACTAGGCAATGAGCAGTTCTTC. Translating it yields CATSRDPTLGNEQFF. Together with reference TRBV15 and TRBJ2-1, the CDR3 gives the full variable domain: DAMVIQNPRYQVTQFGKPVTLSCSQTLNHNVMYWYQQKSSQAPKLLFHYYDKDFNNEADTPDNFQSRRPNTSFCFLDIRSPGLGDTAMYLCATSRDPTLGNEQFFGPGTRLTVL.